This TCR beta chain originates from a study of chemoradiotherapy in HPV16-positive cancers (dated by TCRdb to between 2022 and 2023). The study in broad terms: Candidate HPV-specific T-cell clones and common TCR motifs were defined through functional T-cell assays on cells from a couple of HPV16-positive patients. The study asked whether T-cell immunity to the HPV oncoproteins E6 and E7 changes during chemoradiotherapy and whether this immunity affects survival. The candidate HPV-specific TCRs and motifs were subsequently tracked in TCR repertoires obtained from roughly 90 patients with HPV-related cancers.

Overall study results and their limits: Expansion of candidate HPV-specific clones and E7-related TCR motifs was observed in the tumor microenvironment during treatment, whereas no such expansion was observed for non-HPV-specific T cells. The functional definition of HPV-specific T cells was derived from only a couple of HPV16-positive patients, and the survival association was reported for HPV16-positive patients. In HPV16-positive patients, expansion of HPV-responsive T cells during chemoradiotherapy was associated with improved recurrence-free survival.

The CDR3 numbers 15 residues from cysteine through phenylalanine. The entry retains the CDR3 DNA only, 45 bases that are in frame from base 1. Via the germline V gene (reference sequence), CDR1 is MNHEY and CDR2 SMNVEV. Because repertoires were sampled repeatedly during chemoradiotherapy, clonal expansion in the tumor microenvironment could be followed. Turning to this clone: Its antigen remains undetermined. No much larger clone exists at a distance of one base, and base qualities are not known.

Library creation used the immunoSEQ multiplex PCR assay. TCRdb's version of the immuneACCESS table is confined to in-frame rearrangements and falls short of the full clone set. An unresolved V gene accounts for under half of the shortfall where checked; the remainder is of unknown origin. The sample table records about 8,900 clones; 70% to 90% of these occur just once. The top ten constitute approximately 3.4% of the sample. The sample in question was tumor tissue, obtained from a patient who underwent chemoradiotherapy. This receptor was obtained from a human donor with HPV-associated anogenital cancer. Recombination joined TRBV27 with TRBJ2-5; D gene: possibly TRBD1, on 6 matching bases. The J call may be incorrect, as the DNA end agrees better with TRBJ2-7. The DNA reads as follows: TGTGCCAGCAGTTATAAAGGGGACACCCGCTACGAGCAGTACTTC. Its translation reads: CASSYKGDTRYEQYF.